This paragraph covers one T cell receptor (beta chain) sequence. The data were taken from a study of blood T cell repertoires in COVID-19. Sequenced by immunoSEQ multiplex PCR; TCRdb stores in-frame clones only, minus some. The top ten clones hold about a tenth of a sample with approximately 170,000 clones, roughly 80% of them seen once. Germline V gives CDR1 LNHDA, CDR2 SQIVND (reference sequence). J lost 6 bases, V lost 3 bases, and 8 bases had no gene match. The CDR3 runs to 15 residues. Input material: peripheral blood. This clonotype was obtained from a man between 65 and 85 years old with active or convalescent COVID-19. V usage is TRBV19 and J usage is TRBJ2-1; the match to TRBD2 covers 7 bases. The CDR3 DNA sequence: TGTGCCAGTAGTATGGGGCGGGAGACCCTCAATGAGCAGTTCTTC. Its translation: CASSMGRETLNEQFF.